This TCR beta chain was sequenced for a study of blood T cell repertoires in COVID-19. Study as a whole: Acute-phase and convalescent COVID-19 samples originated in the United States, Italy and Spain. The cDNA or gDNA used as material had been derived from T cells, B-cell-depleted T cells, or PBMCs.

V was trimmed by 5 bases and J by 7 bases, leaving 15 bases between them. Germline CDR1 MNHEY, CDR2 SVGAGI. This CDR3 is 15 amino acids long. Methods used by the authors: Reference gene primer amplification yielded estimated nucleated cell counts. Assay used: immunoSEQ multiplex PCR; TCRdb lists only in-frame clones, some missing. The V and J calls and clone size were taken over from that table, and D and trimming were inferred from the DNA. The sample contains 150,000 or so clones, 85% of which appear only once. This TCR came from a woman in her thirties or forties with active or convalescent COVID-19. Sequencing input: peripheral blood. The chain employs TRBV6-5 and TRBJ1-6; TRBD1 might be the D (6 bases). The CDR3 reads CASSQVGHLNSPLHF. CDR3 coding DNA: TGTGCCAGCAGTCAGGTGGGACACCTAAATTCACCCCTCCACTTT.